The 3 T cell receptor beta chains presented below share a single source sample, sequenced in a study of T cell repertoires in cytomegalovirus infection. Their specific antigens are unknown. From the reads, TCRdb called clonotypes with MiXCR, one entry per CDR3 protein. The repertoire includes roughly 90,000 distinct CDR3 sequences, about 24% of them detected once, and roughly 50% sits in the top ten. The sequenced sample was CD8+ T cells from cultured PBMCs, obtained from culture after CMV antigen stimulation. These receptors were obtained from a human donor in good health (CMV status not recorded). Some clones in this sample may be carry-over from other donors' samples.

This clonotype has a handful of counts. The genes are TRBV11-1 and TRBJ2-7; D gene ambiguous. From germline, CDR1 is SGHAT and CDR2 FQDESV (reference sequence). This CDR3 is built from 12 residues. V lost 4 bases and J lost 1, with 5 bases in between. The DNA of the CDR3 is TGTGCCAGCAGCTCGACTTCCTACGAGCAGTACTTC. This translates into CASSSTSYEQYF. The whole variable domain, remainder taken from reference TRBV11-1 and TRBJ2-7, is EAEVAQSPRYKITEKSQAVAFWCDPISGHATLYWYRQILGQGPELLVQFQDESVVDDSQLPKDRFSAERLKGVDSTLKIQPAELGDSAMYLCASSSTSYEQYFGPGTRLTVT.

In this sample, this clonotype turned up a few times. This chain connects TRBV7-9 to TRBJ1-2; unclear D gene. There are 13 residues in the CDR3. CDR1 SEHNR and CDR2 FQNEAQ come from the germline V gene (reference sequence). The V end was cut by 0 bases, the J end by 6 bases, with 8 bases between. Written as DNA, the CDR3 is TGTGCCAGCAGCTTAGCGTCAGGAGATGGCTACACCTTC. Protein sequence: CASSLASGDGYTF.

The CDR3 nucleotides are TGTGCCAGCAGCAAGCCCGACAGGTGGGGTGAAAAACTGTTTTTT. This sequence encodes CASSKPDRWGEKLFF. The rearrangement links TRBV7-2 to TRBJ1-4, with a possible D match to TRBD1 (6 bases). This CDR3 spans 15 amino acids. Germline V gene data show CDR1 as SGHTA and CDR2 as FQGNSA. V gave up 5 bases and J gave up 7 bases, with 17 bases separating them.